The clone carrying this TCR beta chain appeared once. Method: immunoSEQ multiplex PCR; TCRdb's copy keeps in-frame clones and lacks some. The sample carries around 310,000 clones, approximately 91% recorded once. Germline-derived CDR1 and CDR2 are SQVTM and ANQGSEA. This CDR3 has 11 residues. V dropped 8 bases and J dropped 7 bases, with 15 bases sitting between them. This specimen belongs to a study of blood T cell repertoires in COVID-19. The TCR comes from a woman in her thirties or forties who had recovered from COVID-19. Material for sequencing was PBMCs or T cells enriched from blood (not recorded which). V and J are TRBV29-1 and TRBJ2-7, with a weak D call TRBD2 (5 bases). CDR3 nucleotide sequence: TGCAGCTCCGCTTGGGCGGGTGAGCAGTACTTC. Translating it yields CSSAWAGEQYF.